The T cell receptor beta chain described here comes from a study of T cells in Graves' hyperthyroidism and ophthalmopathy. Study-wide context: Before treatment of any kind, peripheral blood was taken at initial diagnosis. Study-wide results and limits: Most expanded thyroid clonotypes above 0.001 recurred in blood. From stable hyperthyroidism, ophthalmopathy was set apart by a 13 V-J model.

The germline V gene has CDR1 GTSNPN and CDR2 SVGIG (reference sequence). The V gene lost 5 bases and the J gene lost 5 bases, with 15 bases spanning the gap. This CDR3 contains 14 residues. Of note for this clonotype: The antigen is unknown. It may be a read error: a sequence one base away is much more abundant.

Amplification of TCR beta CDR3 regions was performed using RNA transcripts as template. The HTBI set primed first-round TCR CDR3 RT-PCR. MiXCR, applied by TCRdb to the multiplex PCR reads, yields one record per CDR3 protein. The sample holds under 300,000 distinct CDR3 sequences; roughly 13% are singletons and the top ten take approximately 7.8%. The TCR was taken from a woman aged 30 to 39 with Graves' hyperthyroidism that later progressed to Graves' ophthalmopathy. Sequenced input: blood. The chain carries TRBV30 and TRBJ2-2; D is possibly TRBD2 (6 bases). CDR3 in amino acids: CAWDGTPLTGELFF. The CDR3 DNA is TGTGCCTGGGATGGGACTCCTCTTACCGGGGAGCTGTTTTTT. The entire variable domain, with the rest obtained from reference TRBV30 and TRBJ2-2, is as follows: SQTIHQWPATLVQPVGSPLSLECTVEGTSNPNLYWYRQAAGRGLQLLFYSVGIGQISSEVPQNLSASRPQDRQFILSSKKLLLSDSGFYLCAWDGTPLTGELFFGEGSRLTVL.